One and the same sample provided the 7 T cell receptor beta chains below, sequenced in a study of cytomegalovirus exposure and HLA in healthy donors. 60 Vbeta and 13 Jbeta primers were used in PCR. Method: immunoSEQ multiplex PCR; TCRdb's copy keeps in-frame clones and lacks some. Of 100,000 to 150,000 clones listed, around 8.5% were seen once; the top ten hold 5.5%. The sample taken for sequencing was PBMCs. These receptors all come from a man aged 40-49 years in good health and CMV-seronegative.

This clone was seen more than once but under ten times. The chain employs TRBV9 and TRBJ2-5; 11 bases map to TRBD2. The V segment lost 0 bases and the J segment 0 bases; nucleotides outside the gene matches: 7. Germline CDR1 reads SGDLS; CDR2 reads YYNGEE. This CDR3 spans 18 amino acids. The CDR3 coding sequence is TGTGCCAGCAGCGTAGCTAGCGGGGGGTCCCCGTACCAAGAGACCCAGTACTTC. Translated: CASSVASGGSPYQETQYF.

This clone showed up just a few times. The CDR3 loop is CASSLRDYEQYF. CDR3 coding DNA: TGTGCCAGCAGTTTACGGGACTACGAGCAGTACTTC. The V and J genes are TRBV6-6 and TRBJ2-7, with D possibly being TRBD2 (5 bases). Germline assignment: CDR1 MNHNY and CDR2 SVGAGI (reference sequence). Trimming shortened V by 4 bases and J by 3 bases, and 7 bases separated the two germline ends. The CDR3 length is 12 residues.

The rearrangement links TRBV2 to TRBJ1-4; 9 positions agree with TRBD1. The germline V gene has CDR1 SNHLY and CDR2 FYNNEI. Trimming cost V 10 bases and J 8 bases; bases outside gene matches: 11. The CDR3 spans 14 residues. The DNA of the CDR3 is TGTGCCATATCTTCGGACAGGGGCGGCGAAAAACTGTTTTTT. Translating it yields CAISSDRGGEKLFF.

This clone was counted only a few times. The rearrangement links TRBV7-8 to TRBJ2-3; D perhaps matches TRBD1 (5 bases). From germline, CDR1 is SGHVS and CDR2 FQNEAQ. The CDR3 is 15 residues long. V lost 4 bases, J lost 0 bases, and 11 bases lay in between. The chain's CDR3 is CASSSTGPSTDTQYF. The CDR3 coding sequence is TGTGCCAGCAGCTCCACAGGACCTAGCACAGATACGCAGTATTTT.

The chain joins TRBV27 to TRBJ2-2; no definite D call. Germline V gives CDR1 MNHEY, CDR2 SMNVEV (reference sequence). V gave up 4 bases and J gave up 3 bases, with 3 bases separating them. This CDR3 is built from 12 residues. CDR3 region: CASSSYTGELFF. DNA of the CDR3: TGTGCCAGCAGTTCTTACACCGGGGAGCTGTTTTTT.

The chain links TRBV5-1 to TRBJ1-5; D possibly corresponds to TRBD1 (5 bases). The V and J ends lost 1 base and 4 bases respectively, with 12 bases between them. CDR1 SGHRS and CDR2 YFSETQ come from the germline V gene. The CDR3 consists of 15 residues. The CDR3 sequence is CASSLFPGPNQPQHF. Written as DNA, the CDR3 is TGCGCCAGCAGCTTGTTCCCAGGGCCTAATCAGCCCCAGCATTTT.

This clone appeared a few times. V usage is TRBV7-2 and J usage is TRBJ2-2; D is unresolved. Germline CDR1 is SGHTA and CDR2 is FQGNSA. V was pared by 5 bases and J by 4 bases, with 8 bases between. The CDR3 covers 13 residues. The CDR3 coding sequence is TGTGCCAGCAGCCCGCCGGGCACCGGGGAGCTGTTTTTT. Its translation is CASSPPGTGELFF.